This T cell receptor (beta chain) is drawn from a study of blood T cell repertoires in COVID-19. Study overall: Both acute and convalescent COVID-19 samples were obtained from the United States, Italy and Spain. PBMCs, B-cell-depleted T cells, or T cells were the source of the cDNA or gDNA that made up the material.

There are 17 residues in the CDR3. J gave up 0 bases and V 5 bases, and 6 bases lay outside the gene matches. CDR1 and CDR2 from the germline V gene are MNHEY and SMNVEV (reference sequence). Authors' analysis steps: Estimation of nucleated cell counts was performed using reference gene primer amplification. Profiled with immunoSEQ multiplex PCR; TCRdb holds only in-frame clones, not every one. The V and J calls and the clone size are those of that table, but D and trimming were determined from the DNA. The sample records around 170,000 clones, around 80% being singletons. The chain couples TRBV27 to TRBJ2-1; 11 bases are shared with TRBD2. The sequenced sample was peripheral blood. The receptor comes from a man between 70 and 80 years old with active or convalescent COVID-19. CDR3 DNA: TGTGCCAGCAGTGCAAAGCTAGCGGGAGGCTCCTACAATGAGCAGTTCTTC. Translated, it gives CASSAKLAGGSYNEQFF.